This TCR beta chain was identified in a study of neurological immune-mediated disorders. Via MiXCR, TCRdb re-called the 5' RACE reads, giving one row per CDR3 protein. The sample includes tens of thousands of distinct CDR3 sequences, around 5.2% of them seen just once. Trimming cost V 3 bases and J 0 bases, with 9 bases left between them. From germline, CDR1 is DFQATT and CDR2 SNEGSKA (reference sequence). The CDR3 has 14 residues. A few counts support this clonotype. V is TRBV20-1 and J is TRBJ2-1; D assignment may be TRBD1 or TRBD2 (5 bases each). Sequenced sample: PBMCs. The receptor was derived from a woman in her forties or fifties with multiple sclerosis. The CDR3, as DNA: TGCAGTGCTAGCGGGGCTCACTCCTACAATGAGCAGTTCTTC. This gives the protein CSASGAHSYNEQFF.